The rows below give T cell receptor beta chains drawn from one sample of a study of blood T cell repertoires in COVID-19. Here immunoSEQ multiplex PCR was the method, and the copy in TCRdb shows in-frame clones only, minus some. The profile shows about 270,000 clones, about nine tenths of them singletons. The sample consisted of PBMCs or T cells enriched from blood (not recorded which). The receptors originated from a woman between 18 and 30 years old who had recovered from COVID-19. The CDR3 runs from the conserved cysteine through the conserved F or W. The order of the fields is CDR3 protein, V gene, clone size. Where a row states a size, it is once, few, many or the class of an expanded clone; other rows omit it.

CDR3aa: CASSQDRGYKTGNTIYF
v_gene: TRBV3-1/TRBV3-2
abundance: -

CDR3aa: CASRTGGQETQYF
v_gene: TRBV2
abundance: -

CDR3aa: CASSLVRAGRISSSYNEQFF
v_gene: TRBV7-8
abundance: -

CDR3aa: CASSLDGSRGYTF
v_gene: TRBV7-9
abundance: once

CDR3aa: CASSLAGINTGELFF
v_gene: TRBV7-2
abundance: -

CDR3aa: CASPRGARGSFLMFF
v_gene: TRBV9
abundance: -

CDR3aa: CASSFGVVAGGASTDTQYF
v_gene: TRBV5-6
abundance: once

CDR3aa: CAISDSRASNQPQHF
v_gene: TRBV10-3
abundance: once

CDR3aa: CASSSLTGGPTYYGYTF
v_gene: TRBV6-2/TRBV6-3
abundance: -

CDR3aa: CASSLSGSSGWGTQYF
v_gene: TRBV5-1
abundance: -

CDR3aa: CASAAGEAMCNQPQHF
v_gene: TRBV21-1
abundance: -

CDR3aa: CASSQRGPEAFF
v_gene: TRBV12-3/TRBV12-4
abundance: -

CDR3aa: CASSIPGGEQFF
v_gene: TRBV19
abundance: -

CDR3aa: CASSQELTGTWNEQFF
v_gene: TRBV4-1
abundance: -

CDR3aa: CASSSGTRLAGYNEQFF
v_gene: TRBV5-1
abundance: -

CDR3aa: CASSVLRGADTGELFF
v_gene: TRBV9
abundance: -

CDR3aa: CASSFPGTAPYEQYF
v_gene: TRBV7-2
abundance: -

CDR3aa: CSASGVAGDFISGTDTQYF
v_gene: TRBV20-1
abundance: -

CDR3aa: CAISEFRPRGSTDTQYF
v_gene: TRBV10-3
abundance: -

CDR3aa: CASRIRREKYEQYF
v_gene: TRBV6-5
abundance: -

CDR3aa: CSVGLADRDSGNTIYF
v_gene: TRBV29-1
abundance: -

CDR3aa: CASSLGIRGSATNTGELFF
v_gene: TRBV5-1
abundance: -

CDR3aa: CASNTVGGAVYEQYF
v_gene: TRBV27
abundance: -

CDR3aa: CASSYSDTLSYNEQFF
v_gene: TRBV6-5
abundance: -

CDR3aa: CASSYFAEAFF
v_gene: TRBV7-2
abundance: once

CDR3aa: CASSEAGQGHYGYTF
v_gene: TRBV2
abundance: -

CDR3aa: CASSPGQGAGYTF
v_gene: TRBV3-1/TRBV3-2
abundance: -

CDR3aa: CASSPRGAQDYGYTF
v_gene: TRBV18
abundance: -

CDR3aa: CVSSPPGTERNTIYF
v_gene: TRBV28
abundance: -

CDR3aa: CASSEDSGTGYGYGYTF
v_gene: TRBV11-3
abundance: -

CDR3aa: CASSQEFRSGTAYNEQFF
v_gene: TRBV3-1/TRBV3-2
abundance: -

CDR3aa: CAGGVRRDTEAFF
v_gene: TRBV6-5
abundance: -

CDR3aa: CASSERVVYEQYF
v_gene: TRBV2
abundance: -